Listed below are T cell receptor beta chains from one sample, sequenced in a study of T cell responses to AZD1222 COVID-19 vaccine. Generated by immunoSEQ multiplex PCR, the TCRdb table keeps only in-frame clones and is missing some. Counted here are around 100,000 clones, about 85% occurring once; the ten biggest clones make up 2% to 2.5%. This sample comprised peripheral blood, obtained 28 days after the second AZD1222 dose. These receptors were collected from an adult who received the AZD1222 COVID-19 vaccine. Each CDR3 is given with its conserved first and last residue. A D gene is named only where the DNA matches it firmly. Clone size is shown for a subset of rows, as once, few, many or a class of expanded clone.

abundance: .; d_gene: .; j_gene: TRBJ2-5; v_gene: TRBV7-9; CDR3nt: TGTGCCAGCACCACAAGAGGGGGAGAGACCCAGTACTTC; CDR3aa: CASTTRGGETQYF
abundance: once; d_gene: TRBD2; j_gene: TRBJ2-5; v_gene: TRBV2; CDR3nt: TGTGCCAGCAGTGAAAGGACTAGCGGGATGAGGACCCAGTACTTC; CDR3aa: CASSERTSGMRTQYF
abundance: few; d_gene: TRBD1; j_gene: TRBJ2-7; v_gene: TRBV2; CDR3nt: TGTGCCAGCAGAGGGACATTTACGAACGACAGGGATGAGCAGTACTTC; CDR3aa: CASRGTFTNDRDEQYF
abundance: once; d_gene: TRBD2; j_gene: TRBJ2-4; v_gene: TRBV28; CDR3nt: TGTGCCAGCAGCCCTAGCGGGATCCGCGTCTTAGCCAAAAACATTCAGTACTTC; CDR3aa: CASSPSGIRVLAKNIQYF
abundance: .; d_gene: .; j_gene: TRBJ1-3; v_gene: TRBV28; CDR3nt: TGTGCCAGCAGTTTGGGGGGGTGGAACTCTGGAAACACCATATATTTT; CDR3aa: CASSLGGWNSGNTIYF
abundance: .; d_gene: .; j_gene: TRBJ2-3; v_gene: TRBV29-1; CDR3nt: TGCAGCGTCCTCCCCGGAGATACGCAGTATTTT; CDR3aa: CSVLPGDTQYF
abundance: few; d_gene: .; j_gene: TRBJ2-7; v_gene: TRBV7-9; CDR3nt: TGTGCCAGCAGCTCACAGGAATCAGCCTACGAGCAGTACTTC; CDR3aa: CASSSQESAYEQYF
abundance: .; d_gene: .; j_gene: TRBJ1-2; v_gene: TRBV6-1; CDR3nt: TGTGCCAGCAGTGAAGGGAGAGGGGTCTACACCTTC; CDR3aa: CASSEGRGVYTF
abundance: .; d_gene: .; j_gene: TRBJ1-1; v_gene: TRBV30; CDR3nt: TGTGCCTGGAGTGTATCTCCAATTGAGATGAACACTGAAGCTTTCTTT; CDR3aa: CAWSVSPIEMNTEAFF
abundance: .; d_gene: TRBD1; j_gene: TRBJ1-2; v_gene: TRBV28; CDR3nt: TGTGCCAGCAGTCCTACGCGGGGGACAGGTGTACTTGGCTACACCTTC; CDR3aa: CASSPTRGTGVLGYTF